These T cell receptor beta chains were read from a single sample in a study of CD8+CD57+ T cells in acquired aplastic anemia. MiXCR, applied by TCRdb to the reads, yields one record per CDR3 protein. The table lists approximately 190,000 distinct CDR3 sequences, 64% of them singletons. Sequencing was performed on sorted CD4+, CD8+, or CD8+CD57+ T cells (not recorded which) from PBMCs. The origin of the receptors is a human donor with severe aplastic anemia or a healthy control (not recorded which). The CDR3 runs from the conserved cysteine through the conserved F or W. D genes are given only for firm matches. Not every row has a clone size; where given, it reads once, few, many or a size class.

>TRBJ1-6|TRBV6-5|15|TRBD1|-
TGTGCCAGCAACCCTACAGGGGGAGGGAGTTCACCCCTCCACTTT
CASNPTGGGSSPLHF
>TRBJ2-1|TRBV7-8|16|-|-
TGTGCCAGCAGCTTAGGTCGGGAGGGGGCTTACAATGAGCAGTTCTTC
CASSLGREGAYNEQFF
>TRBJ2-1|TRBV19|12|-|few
TGTGCCAGTAGTTTCCGTGGTTACGAGCAGTTCTTC
CASSFRGYEQFF
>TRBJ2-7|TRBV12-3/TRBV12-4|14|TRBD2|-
TGTGCCAGCCAGCGGGGGACATCTCTCTCCGAGCAGTACTTC
CASQRGTSLSEQYF
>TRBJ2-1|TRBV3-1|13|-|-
TGTGCCAGCAGCCAAGGGACCGCGACGGGGGAGTTCTTC
CASSQGTATGEFF
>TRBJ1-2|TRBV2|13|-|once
TGTGCCAGCAGCGTCAGTACTAACTATGGCTACACCTTC
CASSVSTNYGYTF
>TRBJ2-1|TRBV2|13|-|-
TGTGCCAGCTGGGACCACCGGATCCATGAGCAGTTCTTC
CASWDHRIHEQFF
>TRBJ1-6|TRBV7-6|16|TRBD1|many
TGTGCCAGCAGCTTAGCGTCGGGACAGAATAATTCACCCCTCCACTTT
CASSLASGQNNSPLHF
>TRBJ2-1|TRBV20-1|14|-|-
TGCAGCATCTCTTCCCCGGGGGTGCGAAATGAGCAGTTCTTC
CSISSPGVRNEQFF
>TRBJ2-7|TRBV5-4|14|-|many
TGTGCCAGCAGCTTAGGGGCAAACGCCTACGAGCAGTACTTC
CASSLGANAYEQYF
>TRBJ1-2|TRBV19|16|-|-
TGTGCCAGTAGTATGGGGGGGGGCGTGGACTATGTCGGCTACACCTTC
CASSMGGGVDYVGYTF
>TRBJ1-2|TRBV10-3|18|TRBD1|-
TGTGCCAGCAGTGATCACCGGGACAGGGCCTTAGCTAACTATGGCTACACCTTC
CASSDHRDRALANYGYTF
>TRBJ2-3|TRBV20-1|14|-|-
TGCAGTGCCCGCGACCCCACCTGCACAGGTACGCAGTATTTT
CSARDPTCTGTQYF
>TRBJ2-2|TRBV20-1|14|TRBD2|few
TGCAGTGCTAGTGGATCTAGCGGGACCGGGGAGCTGTTTTTT
CSASGSSGTGELFF
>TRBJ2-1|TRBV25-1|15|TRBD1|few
TGTGCCAGCAGTGAATACGGGACAGGGTACAATGAGCAGTTCTTC
CASSEYGTGYNEQFF
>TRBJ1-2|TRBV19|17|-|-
TGTGCCAGTAGCCCGTGGCCGGGATCCGGCGGGGTTTATGGCTACACCTTC
CASSPWPGSGGVYGYTF
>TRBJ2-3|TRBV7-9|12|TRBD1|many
TGTGCCAGCGAACAGGGGGCAGATACGCAGTATTTT
CASEQGADTQYF
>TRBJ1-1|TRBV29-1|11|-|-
TGCAGCGTTGATTGGCAGACCGTGTCTTTCTTT
CSVDWQTVSFF
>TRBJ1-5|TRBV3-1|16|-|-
TGTGCCAGCAGCCAAGATAATGGGCGGATTGGTCAGCCCCAGCATTTT
CASSQDNGRIGQPQHF
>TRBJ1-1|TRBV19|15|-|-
TGTGCCAGTAGTCCGGGACGGCCGATGAACACTGAGGCTTTCTTT
CASSPGRPMNTEAFF
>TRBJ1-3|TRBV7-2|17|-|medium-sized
TGTGCCAGCAGCTTAGCGCGCAGCTTATTCTCTGGAAACACCATATATTTT
CASSLARSLFSGNTIYF
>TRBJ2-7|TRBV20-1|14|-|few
TGCAGTGCTAGAGGGGGAAGGGGTGACTACGAGCAGTACTTC
CSARGGRGDYEQYF